The present TCR beta chain was sequenced within a study of T-cell memory formation after mild COVID-19. Regarding the study as a whole: Clones that contracted clustered mainly in CM and EM if CD4+ and in EMRA if CD8+. Day 15 to 85 contractors were CD4/CD8 balanced; later expanders leaned CD4+.

From 5'RACE with constant-segment primers came TCR alpha and TCR beta cDNA libraries that carried sample barcodes and UMIs. TCRdb analysed the 5' RACE reads with MiXCR anew, one entry per CDR3 protein. The sample contains approximately 60,000 distinct CDR3 sequences, about a tenth of which appear only once. The CDR3 covers 15 residues. V was pared by 7 bases and J by 4 bases, with 5 bases of the junction left unmatched. The germline V gene encodes CDR1 SGHRS and CDR2 YFSETQ. Turning to this clonotype: Its target is unknown.

The origin of this receptor is a man aged 18 to 29 who had mild COVID-19 (a few samples of this study predate the infection). Cell type and time point are not known. The sample comprised PBMCs or a T cell subset sorted from them (not recorded which). The chain links TRBV5-1 to TRBJ2-1; the match to TRBD2 covers 13 bases. The CDR3 sequence: CASVSGLAGYNEQFF. In nucleotides, the CDR3 is TGCGCCAGCGTCTCGGGACTAGCGGGGTACAATGAGCAGTTCTTC. Complete variable domain (other parts from reference TRBV5-1 and TRBJ2-1): KAGVTQTPRYLIKTRGQQVTLSCSPISGHRSVSWYQQTPGQGLQFLFEYFSETQRNKGNFPGRFSGRQFSNSRSEMNVSTLELGDSALYLCASVSGLAGYNEQFFGPGTRLTVL.